This passage covers 8 T cell receptor beta chains from one sample sequenced in a study of spatial heterogeneity in lung cancer. Time point noted: sample taken at primary tumor resection. TCRdb analysed the 5' RACE reads with MiXCR anew, one entry per CDR3 protein. The table records some 41,000 distinct CDR3 sequences, around 6.8% of them present only once. The source was PBMCs, collected at surgery. The receptors come from a female donor with early-stage non-small cell lung cancer.

The chain is built from TRBV20-1 and TRBJ2-7; 7 bases match TRBD1. V was clipped by 4 bases and J by 3 bases; unmatched bases: 9. Germline assignment: CDR1 DFQATT and CDR2 SNEGSKA (reference sequence). This CDR3 region has 14 residues. The CDR3 protein is CSAKRPGQNYEQYF. The DNA of the CDR3 is TGCAGTGCTAAACGTCCGGGACAGAACTACGAGCAGTACTTC.

There are many counts of this clonotype. The rearrangement uses TRBV12-3 or TRBV12-4 and TRBJ2-7; D gene unclear. The CDR3 is made up of 12 amino acids. V was shortened by 3 bases and J by 7 bases, with 10 bases between the two germline ends. The CDR3 sequence: CASSFFKGEQYF. The DNA for the CDR3 is TGTGCCAGCAGTTTTTTTAAGGGTGAGCAGTACTTC.

Many counts were recorded for this clonotype. The chain employs TRBV3-1 and TRBJ2-3; 10 bases line up with TRBD2. The CDR3 is made up of 17 amino acids. In germline, CDR1 is LGHDT, CDR2 YNNKEL (reference sequence). V dropped 1 base and J dropped 2; count of bases not matched to a gene: 6. CDR3 coding DNA: TGTGCCAGCAGCCAAGTTTGGGGACTAGCGACCACAGATACGCAGTATTTT. Translating it yields CASSQVWGLATTDTQYF.

The table lists this clonotype with a few counts. One end of the junction varies from germline; a read error may be responsible. The chain joins TRBV3-1 to TRBJ2-5; D is possibly TRBD1 or TRBD2 (5 bases each). Germline CDR1 is LGHDT and CDR2 is YNNKEL (reference sequence). CDR3 length: 16 residues. Written as DNA, the CDR3 is TGTGCCAGCAGCCAAGTTGTCGGGCTGAGGGGAGAGACCCAGCACTTC. Translated: CASSQVVGLRGETQHF.

This rearrangement joins TRBV6-1 to TRBJ1-1, with a possible D match to TRBD1 (5 bases). CDR3 length: 15 residues. The germline V gene has CDR1 MNHNS and CDR2 SASEGT. With 5 bases removed from V and 0 bases from J, the gap between germline ends came to 13 bases. Written as DNA, the CDR3 is TGTGCCAGCAGTCCCAGCGCCAGGGTGAACACTGAAGCTTTCTTT. Its translation is CASSPSARVNTEAFF.

This clonotype came up many times. The chain links TRBV5-1 to TRBJ2-3; 9 bases align to TRBD1. With V trimmed by 4 bases and J by 4 bases, 13 bases remained unmatched. Germline-derived CDR1 and CDR2 are SGHRS and YFSETQ. There are 17 residues in the CDR3. In nucleotides, the CDR3 is TGCGCCAGCAGCCGAAATCTGGGGACAGGGTCTGCAGATACGCAGTATTTT. As protein: CASSRNLGTGSADTQYF.

This clonotype occurred a few times. The rearrangement joins TRBV7-2 to TRBJ2-5, with D uncertain. This CDR3 spans 13 amino acids. The V end lost 1 base, the J end lost 2 bases, and 5 bases lay between the germline ends. Germline V gene lookup returns CDR1 SGHTA and CDR2 FQGNSA. The DNA for the CDR3 is TGTGCCAGCAGCTTAGGATCGCAAGAGACCCAGTACTTC. It is translated as CASSLGSQETQYF.

This clonotype was detected ten times or more. The V and J genes are TRBV5-1 and TRBJ1-3, with 10 bases that match TRBD1. The germline CDR1 and CDR2 sequences are SGHRS and YFSETQ. This CDR3 has 18 residues. With 4 bases clipped from V and 3 bases from J, the junction kept 13 bases outside the gene matches. The CDR3 protein is CASSLGQGVITGGNTIYF. In DNA form, the CDR3 reads TGCGCCAGCAGCCTTGGACAGGGGGTAATAACTGGTGGAAACACCATATATTTT.